A single sample gave rise to the 13 T cell receptor beta chains below, sequenced in a study of tumor-infiltrating lymphocytes in primary liver carcinoma. In addition to blood RNA drawn from unsorted whole blood, germline DNA was extracted. Researchers generated TCR beta cDNA from approximately 0.55 ug of total RNA, relying on a constant-region primer. ARM-PCR, slightly modified, supplied the TCR beta libraries through three nested multiplex PCR rounds. A C-beta reverse primer was combined with TRBV1-TRBV30 forward primers in the first two PCR rounds, and each round had 10 cycles. MiXCR, applied by TCRdb to the multiplex PCR reads, yields one record per CDR3 protein. Of fewer than 400,000 distinct CDR3 sequences in the sample, 60% to 80% were seen once. What was sequenced was peripheral blood. The receptors derive from a man aged 40-50 years with primary liver carcinoma and hepatitis B virus infection.

The table lists this clonotype with a count of one. A much larger clone lies a single base off, so this may be a read error. This chain connects TRBV29-1 to TRBJ2-7, with 9 bases aligning to TRBD1. CDR1 is SQVTM, CDR2 ANQGSEA, per germline. There are 14 residues in the CDR3. V gave up 6 bases and J gave up 4 bases; unmatched junction bases: 10. Written as DNA, the CDR3 is TGCAGCGTCGGAGAAACAGGGGGCCTTTACGAGCAGTACTTC. Translation: CSVGETGGLYEQYF.

To note about this clonotype: This could be a read error, since a much larger clone is one nucleotide away. The chain has TRBV10-3 and TRBJ1-4, with D perhaps matching TRBD1 (5 bases). CDR3 length: 13 residues. CDR1 and CDR2 from the germline V gene are ENHRY and SYGVKD. V lost 7 bases and J 5 bases, leaving 11 bases between the germline ends. CDR3 amino acids: CAIKGNENEKLFF. CDR3 sequence (DNA): TGTGCCATCAAGGGGAACGAAAATGAAAAACTGTTTTTT.

A remark on this clonotype: A much more abundant neighbour one base away suggests this may be a read error. This chain uses TRBV6-5 with TRBJ1-5, with 7 positions matching TRBD1. Per the germline V gene, CDR1 is MNHEY and CDR2 is SVGAGI. The CDR3 totals 14 residues. CDR3 coding DNA: TGTGCCAGCCGGGGCAGGGGGACCAATCAGCCCGAGCATTTT. As protein: CASRGRGTNQPEHF.

Worth noting for this clonotype: Possible read error: a much larger clone is one base away. The CDR3 sequence is CASSQALDLYYGYTF. In DNA form, the CDR3 reads TGCGCCAGCAGCCAAGCCCTGGACCTATACTATGGCTACACCTTC. The genes are TRBV4-1 and TRBJ1-2; D call uncertain. V was pared by 1 base and J by 3 bases, with 12 bases between. This CDR3 comprises 15 residues. In germline, CDR1 is MGHRA, CDR2 YSYEKL.

This clonotype was counted only a few times. The V call is TRBV12-3 or TRBV12-4, the J call TRBJ1-2; 8 bases line up with TRBD1. Losses at the gene ends were 6 bases for V and 3 bases for J; bases not matched to a gene: 3. The CDR3 totals 13 residues. The CDR3 nucleotides read TGTGCCAGCAGCCAGACAGGGGACTATGGCTACACCTTC. It specifies CASSQTGDYGYTF.

With respect to this clonotype: A much larger clone differs by one base, so this may be a read error. The chain links TRBV28 to TRBJ1-2, with no clear D. The germline gives CDR1 MDHEN, CDR2 SYDVKM. V lost 6 bases and J lost 2, with 16 bases in between. The CDR3 has 15 amino acids. CDR3 nucleotide sequence: TGTGCCAGCAGATCCGGGATAGGACGAAACTATGGCTACACCTTC. Its translation: CASRSGIGRNYGYTF.

A note on this clonotype: The CDR3 carries no conserved terminal phenylalanine or tryptophan, so it likely arises from a read error. The chain couples TRBV14 to TRBJ2-5; 10 positions agree with TRBD2. The germline V gene encodes CDR1 SGHDN and CDR2 FVKESK. Trimming took 5 bases from V and 5 from J; bases not matched to a gene: 11. The CDR3 sequence is 16 residues long. Here the CDR3 reads CASSVPSGSYLETQYL. CDR3 bases: TGTGCCAGCAGCGTACCTAGCGGGAGTTATCTTGAGACCCAGTACCTC.

Details on this clonotype: Compared with germline, one end of the junction differs, possibly owing to a read error. The V gene is TRBV7-9, the J gene TRBJ2-7; TRBD2 aligns across 8 bases. This CDR3 region has 14 residues. CDR1 SEHNR and CDR2 FQNEAQ come from the germline V gene (reference sequence). The CDR3 sequence is CASSSLSGTYEEYF. Written as DNA, the CDR3 is TGTGCCAGCAGCTCCCTTAGCGGGACCTACGAGGAGTACTTC.

This clonotype is a singleton in its sample. This may stem from a read error, because a much larger clone lies one nucleotide away. V gene TRBV4-3 combines with J gene TRBJ1-1, with D perhaps TRBD1 (6 bases). Trimming cost V 1 base and J 4 bases, with 7 bases left between them. This CDR3 is 13 amino acids long. Germline V gene sequence: CDR1 LGHNA, CDR2 YSLEER. CDR3 in amino acids: CASSQGRGTEAFF. The CDR3 DNA follows: TGCGCCAGCAGCCAAGGCAGGGGCACTGAAGCTTTCTTT.

This clonotype was counted ten times or more. The chain carries TRBV12-3 or TRBV12-4 and TRBJ2-5; D possibly corresponds to TRBD1 (6 bases). The V end was cut by 6 bases, the J end by 5 bases, with 13 bases between. The CDR3 has 13 residues. The CDR3: CASSLGQKETQYF. The CDR3 DNA is TGTGCCAGCAGCCTCGGACAGAAGGAGACCCAGTACTTC.

Worth noting for this clonotype: The junction departs from the called germline gene at one end, perhaps through a read error. The J gene is TRBJ2-7, the V gene TRBV11-1, with unresolved D. This CDR3 has 14 amino acids. CDR1 and CDR2 from the germline V gene are SGHAT and FQDESV (reference sequence). CDR3 nucleotides: TGTGCCGGCAGTGAAAAACAGCGAGCCTACGAGCAGTACTTC. This gives the protein CAGSEKQRAYEQYF.

Of note for this clonotype: A much more abundant neighbour one base away suggests this may be a read error. The chain carries TRBV12-3 or TRBV12-4 and TRBJ1-1; possible D gene TRBD1, 5 bases. The CDR3 sequence is 13 residues long. The CDR3 bases are TGTGCCAGCAGAGATGGGGGGAACACTAAAGCTTTCTTT. This translates into CASRDGGNTKAFF.

Notes on this clonotype: This may arise from a read error, as a much more abundant clone is one base away. The chain carries TRBV10-3 and TRBJ2-7; possibly TRBD2 for D (5 bases). The CDR3 contains 14 residues. The V gene's germline CDR1 is ENHRY and CDR2 SYGVKD. The ends were cut back, 2 bases at V and 4 bases at J, with 12 bases in the middle. The CDR3 DNA follows: TGTGCCATCAGTGAGCGAGCGGAAGGGTACGAGCAGTACTTC. Its translation: CAISERAEGYEQYF.